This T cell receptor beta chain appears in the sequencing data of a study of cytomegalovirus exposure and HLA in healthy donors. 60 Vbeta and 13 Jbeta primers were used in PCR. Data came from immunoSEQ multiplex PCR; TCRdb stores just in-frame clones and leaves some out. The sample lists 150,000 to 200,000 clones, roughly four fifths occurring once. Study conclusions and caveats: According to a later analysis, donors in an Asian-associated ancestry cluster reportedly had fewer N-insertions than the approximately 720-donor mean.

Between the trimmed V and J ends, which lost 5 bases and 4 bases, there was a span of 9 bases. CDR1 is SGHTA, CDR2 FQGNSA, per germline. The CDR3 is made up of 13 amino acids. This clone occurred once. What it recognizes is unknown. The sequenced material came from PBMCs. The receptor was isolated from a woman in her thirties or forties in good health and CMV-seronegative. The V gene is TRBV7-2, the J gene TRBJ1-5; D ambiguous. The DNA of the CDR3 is TGTGCCAGCAGCCGAGGGAGTAATCAGCCCCAGCATTTT. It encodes CASSRGSNQPQHF.